Below, 31 T cell receptor beta chains from the same sample are listed, as sequenced in a study of Graves' ophthalmopathy and Graves' hyperthyroidism. The study amplified TCR beta CDR3 regions using RNA transcripts. RT-PCR in the first round used HTBI primers; a second-round multiplex PCR followed. TCRdb redid the calling of the multiplex PCR reads with MiXCR, one entry per CDR3 protein. The sample has over a million distinct CDR3 sequences, about 40% seen once. The sequenced sample was peripheral blood or thyroid tissue (not recorded which). The receptors stem from an adult man with Graves' hyperthyroidism.

CDR3 DNA sequence: TGTGCCAGCAGCTCTATGACAGGGGCGGGCACTGAAGCTTTCTTT. It yields the protein CASSSMTGAGTEAFF. The J gene is TRBJ1-1, the V gene TRBV11-2; 8 positions match TRBD1. CDR3 length: 15 amino acids. The V gene's germline CDR1 is SGHAT and CDR2 FQNNGV. V was pared by 4 bases and J by 4 bases, with 8 bases of the junction left unmatched.

This clonotype was found a few times. The rearrangement uses TRBV28 and TRBJ2-7; 8 bases align to TRBD1. The CDR3 consists of 15 residues. Germline V CDR1 and CDR2: MDHEN, SYDVKM. V shed 7 bases, J shed 3 bases, and the junction held 11 bases outside the gene matches. The CDR3 here is CASIRDRSRFYEQYF. CDR3 bases: TGTGCCAGCATCCGGGACAGGTCACGATTCTACGAGCAGTACTTC.

This clonotype occurred many times. The J gene is TRBJ1-1, the V gene TRBV12-3 or TRBV12-4; D call uncertain. Trimming shortened V by 4 bases and J by 4 bases, and 13 bases separated the two germline ends. The CDR3 runs to 14 residues. The CDR3 DNA reads TGTGCCAGCAGTTCCCCTAACGGGGTCACTGAAGCTTTCTTT. Protein sequence: CASSSPNGVTEAFF.

This clonotype was seen repeatedly, ten times or more. The V and J genes are TRBV2 and TRBJ1-6; D might be TRBD1 (6 bases). The V gene lost 5 bases and the J gene lost 5 bases, with 13 bases spanning the gap. From germline, CDR1 is SNHLY and CDR2 FYNNEI. CDR3 length: 15 residues. This CDR3 is CASSSRTADNSPLHF. The CDR3, as DNA: TGTGCCAGCAGTTCCCGGACAGCTGATAATTCACCCCTCCACTTT.

The rearrangement links TRBV7-3 to TRBJ1-6, with D perhaps matching TRBD1 (5 bases). V dropped 4 bases and J dropped 10 bases, with 20 bases sitting between them. CDR1 is SGHTA and CDR2 is FQGTGA in the germline V gene. This CDR3 region has 16 residues. In DNA form, the CDR3 reads TGTGCCAGCAGCTCAACAGCCGGGACTCGCGGATCACCCCTCCACTTT. Protein sequence: CASSSTAGTRGSPLHF. The full variable domain, rest sourced from reference TRBV7-3 and TRBJ1-6, is GAGVSQTPSNKVTEKGKYVELRCDPISGHTALYWYRQSLGQGPEFLIYFQGTGAADDSGLPNDRFFAVRPEGSVSTLKIQRTERGDSAVYLCASSSTAGTRGSPLHFGNGTRLTVT.

This clonotype was recorded at least ten times. The chain employs TRBV10-3 and TRBJ1-5; D is possibly TRBD1 (5 bases). The CDR3 is made up of 13 amino acids. With 8 bases removed from V and 4 bases from J, the gap between germline ends came to 12 bases. The germline V gene has CDR1 ENHRY and CDR2 SYGVKD. CDR3 amino acids: CAIAGTENQPQHF. DNA of the CDR3: TGTGCCATCGCTGGGACGGAGAATCAGCCCCAGCATTTT.

This clonotype has just a few counts. At one end, the junction sequence differs from germline, possibly due to a read error. V gene TRBV10-3 combines with J gene TRBJ1-2; unclear D gene. CDR1 and CDR2 from the germline V gene are ENHRY and SYGVKD. The CDR3 runs 12 residues. The CDR3 sequence is CASSRPAGGYTF. The CDR3 DNA follows: TGTGCCAGCAGTCGGCCAGCCGGCGGCTACACCTTC.

The CDR3 bases are TGTGCCAGCAGACCCCGGGACACGGTCACTGAAGCTTTCTTT. It yields the protein CASRPRDTVTEAFF. This sequence joins TRBV2 and TRBJ1-1; D is possibly TRBD1 (6 bases). Germline CDR1 and CDR2: SNHLY and FYNNEI. The CDR3 loop spans 14 amino acids. V was pared by 6 bases and J by 4 bases, with 15 bases between.

This clonotype was counted many times. The CDR3 nucleotides read TGCGCCAGCAGCTTGGTATCGGCCGGTGCCGGGGAGCTGTTTTTT. Residues: CASSLVSAGAGELFF. The gene calls are TRBV5-1 and TRBJ2-2; no definite D call. The CDR3 extends over 15 amino acids. Trimming pared 0 bases from V and 6 bases from J, leaving 12 bases between. Per germline, CDR1 SGHRS and CDR2 YFSETQ.

Concerning this clonotype: A much larger clone lies one base from this, so it may be a read error. The V call is TRBV20-1, the J call TRBJ2-5, with a possible D match to TRBD1 (5 bases). Looked up from germline, CDR1 is DFQATT and CDR2 is SNEGSKA (reference sequence). The CDR3 extends over 11 amino acids. V was clipped by 1 base and J by 7 bases, with 7 bases between them. The CDR3 spells CSARARGTQYF. In DNA, the CDR3 is TGCAGTGCTAGAGCTAGGGGGACCCAGTACTTC.

The table lists this clonotype with many counts. This chain links TRBV12-3 or TRBV12-4 with TRBJ1-5, with TRBD1 identical over 9 bases. The junction had 3 bases not matched to a gene; V was cut back by 9 bases and J by 6 bases. This CDR3 has 12 residues. The CDR3 loop is CASTGGGQPQHF. DNA for the CDR3: TGTGCCAGTACAGGGGGCGGTCAGCCCCAGCATTTT.

Concerning this clonotype itself: In this CDR3 the conserved last residue, phenylalanine or tryptophan, is missing, so a read error is likely. The limits of the CDR3 on the DNA are not certain, so only TCRdb's listed CDR3 is given. The genes are TRBV29-1 and TRBJ2-2. Germline CDR1 and CDR2: SQVTM and ANQGSEA. The CDR3 extends over 8 residues, inclusive of both ends. The CDR3 is CSVRLGSS.

This clonotype was observed many times. V is TRBV10-3 and J is TRBJ1-2; possibly TRBD1 for D (5 bases). The CDR3 has 15 residues. CDR1 is ENHRY and CDR2 is SYGVKD in the germline V gene. The V end lost 0 bases, the J end lost 2 bases, and 10 bases lay between the germline ends. This CDR3 is CAISESGGTNYGYTF. In DNA, the CDR3 is TGTGCCATCAGTGAGTCGGGGGGAACCAACTATGGCTACACCTTC.

The chain carries TRBV19 and TRBJ2-5; TRBD1 might be the D (5 bases). This CDR3 comprises 14 residues. Germline lookup yields CDR1 LNHDA and CDR2 SQIVND (reference sequence). Trimming shortened V by 3 bases and J by 9 bases, and 17 bases separated the two germline ends. The CDR3 sequence: CASSIQGWQGAQYF. As DNA, the CDR3 is TGTGCCAGTAGTATTCAGGGTTGGCAAGGGGCCCAGTACTTC.

The chain has TRBV7-9 and TRBJ2-5; D may correspond to TRBD1 or TRBD2 (5 bases each). Per the germline V gene, CDR1 is SEHNR and CDR2 is FQNEAQ (reference sequence). This CDR3 comprises 14 residues. The V and J ends lost 7 bases and 5 bases respectively, with 17 bases between them. The CDR3: CASTRDDLGETQYF. CDR3 bases: TGTGCCAGCACCCGGGACGACTTGGGGGAGACCCAGTACTTC.

This clonotype was picked up many times. The CDR3, as DNA: TGCAGGTTTTTGGGGGGGGTTGGAGGAACTAATGAAAAACTGTTTTTT. This codes for CRFLGGVGGTNEKLFF. The rearrangement joins TRBV29-1 to TRBJ1-4; perhaps TRBD1 as D (5 bases). Germline CDR1 reads SQVTM; CDR2 reads ANQGSEA. This CDR3 region has 16 residues.

The chain is built from TRBV5-4 and TRBJ2-5; 8 bases match TRBD2. V lost 0 bases to trimming and J lost 3 bases; unmatched junction nucleotides: 7. Germline CDR1 is SGHNT and CDR2 is YYREEE (reference sequence). This CDR3 is 16 amino acids long. CDR3 protein: CASSLGQLAEEETQYF. The CDR3 nucleotides read TGTGCCAGCAGCTTGGGCCAACTAGCGGAGGAAGAGACCCAGTACTTC.

This clonotype was found many times. The chain couples TRBV25-1 to TRBJ1-6; no firm D call. The germline V gene encodes CDR1 MGHDK and CDR2 SYGVNS. The CDR3 is 12 residues long. Trimming stripped 1 base from V and 12 bases from J, with 7 bases between. The CDR3 loop reads CASSEWVGPLHF. The DNA for the CDR3 is TGTGCCAGCAGTGAATGGGTGGGACCCCTCCACTTT.

To note about this clonotype: A much larger clonotype is one base distant, so this may be a read error. The chain employs TRBV19 and TRBJ1-1, with D possibly matching TRBD1 (5 bases). This CDR3 has 13 residues. CDR1 is LNHDA and CDR2 is SQIVND in the germline V gene (reference sequence). The CDR3 DNA sequence: TGTGACAGTTCAGGGAATCTGAACACTGAAGCTTTCTTT. Translating it yields CDSSGNLNTEAFF.

V usage is TRBV20-1 and J usage is TRBJ2-7; 12 nucleotides agree with TRBD2. CDR3 length equals 17 residues. The V and J ends lost 6 bases and 3 bases, in that order; junction bases with no gene match: 15. CDR1 and CDR2 from the germline V gene are DFQATT and SNEGSKA (reference sequence). Written as DNA, the CDR3 is TGCAGTGCGACAGAACCGGGACTAGCGGGCTGGGTCTACGAGCAGTACTTC. Protein product: CSATEPGLAGWVYEQYF.

This clonotype showed up just a few times. The chain combines TRBV13 with TRBJ1-1; 10 nucleotides line up with TRBD1. The CDR3 is 14 residues long. The V segment lost 4 bases and the J segment 5 bases; nucleotides outside the gene matches: 4. From germline, CDR1 is PRHDT and CDR2 FYEKMQ (reference sequence). CDR3 coding DNA: TGTGCCAGCAGCTCCCGGGACAGGGGTACTGAAGCTTTCTTT. Encoded protein: CASSSRDRGTEAFF.

On this clonotype: A much larger clone lies one base from this, so it may be a read error. The chain's CDR3 is CATRDRGSYGQYF. The CDR3 region has the DNA TGTGCCACCCGGGACAGGGGTTCCTACGGGCAGTACTTC. The rearrangement uses TRBV15 and TRBJ2-7; TRBD1 matches at 10 bases. Germline assignment: CDR1 LNHNV and CDR2 YYDKDF (reference sequence). The CDR3 sequence is 13 residues long.

There are a few counts of this clonotype. A much larger clone is a single base away; this may be a read error. The missing conserved phenylalanine or tryptophan at the end of this CDR3 makes a read error likely. The chain has TRBV7-8 and TRBJ2-7, with a possible D match to TRBD2 (6 bases). V lost 1 base and J lost 5, with 15 bases in between. The germline gives CDR1 SGHVS, CDR2 FQNEAQ. The CDR3 has 15 residues. CDR3 in amino acids: CASSLGRGRADEQYL. DNA of the CDR3: TGTGCCAGCAGCTTAGGGCGGGGAAGGGCGGACGAGCAGTACCTC.

This clonotype was picked up many times. The V gene is TRBV19, the J gene TRBJ2-5; D unresolved. CDR1 LNHDA and CDR2 SQIVND come from the germline V gene (reference sequence). The CDR3 is made up of 13 amino acids. Trimming took 0 bases from V and 5 from J, leaving 7 bases between them. The CDR3 region is CASSIDLGETQYF. CDR3 coding DNA: TGTGCCAGTAGTATAGATCTCGGGGAGACCCAGTACTTC.

This clonotype appeared many times. This chain connects TRBV29-1 to TRBJ2-5; D is unclear. V dropped 7 bases and J dropped 11 bases, with 23 bases sitting between them. CDR1 and CDR2 (germline): SQVTM, ANQGSEA. This CDR3 contains 13 residues. CDR3 in DNA: TGCAGCGCCCAGCCGGACGTCCTCCCCGCGCAGTACTTC. The encoded protein is CSAQPDVLPAQYF. Full variable domain (outside the CDR3, taken from reference TRBV29-1 and TRBJ2-5): SAVISQKPSRDICQRGTSLTIQCQVDSQVTMMFWYRQQPGQSLTLIATANQGSEATYESGFVIDKFPISRPNLTFSTLTVSNMSPEDSSIYLCSAQPDVLPAQYFGPGTRLLVL.

This clonotype was picked up many times. The CDR3 coding sequence is TGTGCCAGCAGCCCCGGGTCCACCGCCCGGGCTTTCTTT. It yields the protein CASSPGSTARAFF. The gene calls are TRBV7-9 and TRBJ1-1; D ambiguous. This CDR3 is 13 amino acids long. Trimming took off 5 bases at V and 11 bases at J, with 18 bases between the two ends. The germline CDR1 and CDR2 sequences are SEHNR and FQNEAQ (reference sequence).

The table lists this clonotype with a few counts. The genes are TRBV5-1 and TRBJ2-5, with 8 bases lining up with TRBD2. Germline CDR1 is SGHRS and CDR2 is YFSETQ. The CDR3 is made up of 14 amino acids. Losses at the gene ends were 4 bases for V and 5 bases for J; bases not matched to a gene: 7. In DNA form, the CDR3 reads TGCGCCAGCAGCCCTACTAGCGGTTGGGAGACCCAGTACTTC. Translation gives CASSPTSGWETQYF.

The sample holds many counts of this clonotype. This chain connects TRBV20-1 to TRBJ1-5; 9 bases match TRBD1. Germline CDR1 and CDR2: DFQATT and SNEGSKA (reference sequence). The CDR3 extends over 14 amino acids. J gave up 5 bases and V 2 bases, and 4 bases lay outside the gene matches. The CDR3 here is CSARPGQGYQPQHF. The DNA of the CDR3 is TGCAGTGCTAGACCGGGACAGGGTTATCAGCCCCAGCATTTT.

J is TRBJ1-1 and V is TRBV2, with D maybe TRBD1 (5 bases). The CDR3 length is 12 residues. Per the germline V gene, CDR1 is SNHLY and CDR2 is FYNNEI. Trimming shortened V by 9 bases and J by 10 bases, and 18 bases separated the two germline ends. CDR3 nucleotide sequence: TGTGCCAGTATGGAAGGGGCAGCCGGAGCTTTCTTT. It yields the protein CASMEGAAGAFF.

This clonotype has more than one count but fewer than ten. The V gene is TRBV19, the J gene TRBJ1-3; tentatively, D is TRBD1 (5 bases). The germline V gene has CDR1 LNHDA and CDR2 SQIVND (reference sequence). V was trimmed by 5 bases and J by 0 bases, leaving 14 bases between them. The CDR3 is made up of 16 amino acids. CDR3 nucleotides: TGTGCCAGTAGTGTCTTGGGGGTAACCTCTGGAAACACCATATATTTT. Amino acid sequence: CASSVLGVTSGNTIYF. The whole variable domain, remainder taken from reference TRBV19 and TRBJ1-3, is DGGITQSPKYLFRKEGQNVTLSCEQNLNHDAMYWYRQDPGQGLRLIYYSQIVNDFQKGDIAEGYSVSREKKESFPLTVTSAQKNPTAFYLCASSVLGVTSGNTIYFGEGSWLTVV.

This clonotype has a count of ten or more. The chain employs TRBV20-1 and TRBJ1-2, with no clear D. The CDR3 is 14 amino acids. Trimming cost V 8 bases and J 1 base, with 17 bases left between them. Per the germline V gene, CDR1 is DFQATT and CDR2 is SNEGSKA (reference sequence). The CDR3 region has the DNA TGCAGTACCCACTCCGGGCAGGTTAACTATGGCTACACCTTC. This sequence encodes CSTHSGQVNYGYTF.